This TCR beta chain derives from a study of preoperative IRX-2 immunotherapy in early breast cancer. Looked up from germline, CDR1 is SGHDT and CDR2 is YYEEEE. This CDR3 has 15 amino acids. V lost 3 bases to trimming and J lost 0 bases, with 12 bases between them. The sample's treatment: preoperative locoregional IRX-2 cytokine immunotherapy. Sequenced by immunoSEQ multiplex PCR; TCRdb stores in-frame clones only, minus some. The sample holds over 35,000 clones; approximately 94% are singletons and the top ten take 1.5% to 2%. The chain combines TRBV5-6 with TRBJ1-1; perhaps TRBD1 as D (6 bases). This sample comprised tumor tissue, obtained after IRX-2 immunotherapy. The receptor was derived from a human donor with breast cancer. CDR3 residues: CASSWTDRMNTEAFF. The CDR3 DNA reads as TGTGCCAGCAGCTGGACGGACAGAATGAACACTGAAGCTTTCTTT.